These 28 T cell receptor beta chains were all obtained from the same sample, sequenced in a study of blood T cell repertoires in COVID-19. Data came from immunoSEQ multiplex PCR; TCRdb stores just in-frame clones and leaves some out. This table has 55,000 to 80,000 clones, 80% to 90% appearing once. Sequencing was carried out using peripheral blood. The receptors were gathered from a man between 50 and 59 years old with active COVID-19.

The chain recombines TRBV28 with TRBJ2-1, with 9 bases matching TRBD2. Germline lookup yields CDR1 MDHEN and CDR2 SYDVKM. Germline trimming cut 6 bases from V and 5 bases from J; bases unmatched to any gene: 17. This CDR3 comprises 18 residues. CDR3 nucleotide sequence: TGTGCCAGCAGGGAACTCTACAAGGACGAGCGGGGGGACAATGAGCAGTTCTTC. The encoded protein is CASRELYKDERGDNEQFF. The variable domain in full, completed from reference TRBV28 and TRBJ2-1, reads DVKVTQSSRYLVKRTGEKVFLECVQDMDHENMFWYRQDPGLGLRLIYFSYDVKMKEKGDIPEGYSVSREKKERFSLILESASTNQTSMYLCASRELYKDERGDNEQFFGPGTRLTVL.

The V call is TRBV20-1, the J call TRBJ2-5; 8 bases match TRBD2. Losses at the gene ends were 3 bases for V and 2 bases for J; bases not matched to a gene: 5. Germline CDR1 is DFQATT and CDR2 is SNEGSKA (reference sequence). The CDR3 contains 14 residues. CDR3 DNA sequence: TGCAGTGCTAGTCCGAGCGGGAGACAAGAGACCCAGTACTTC. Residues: CSASPSGRQETQYF.

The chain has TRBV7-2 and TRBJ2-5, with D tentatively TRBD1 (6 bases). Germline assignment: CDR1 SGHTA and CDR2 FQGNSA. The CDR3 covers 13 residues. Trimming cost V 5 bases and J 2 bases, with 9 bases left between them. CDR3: CASSLQGQETQYF. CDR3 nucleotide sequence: TGTGCCAGCAGCCTCCAGGGGCAAGAGACCCAGTACTTC.

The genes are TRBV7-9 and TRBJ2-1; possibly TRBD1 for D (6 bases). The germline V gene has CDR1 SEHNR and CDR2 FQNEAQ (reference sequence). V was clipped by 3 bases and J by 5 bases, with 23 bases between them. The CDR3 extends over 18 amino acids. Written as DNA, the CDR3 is TGTGCCAGCAGCTTCTCTCCGGCAAAACACAGGGTCGACAATGAGCAGTTCTTC. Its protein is CASSFSPAKHRVDNEQFF.

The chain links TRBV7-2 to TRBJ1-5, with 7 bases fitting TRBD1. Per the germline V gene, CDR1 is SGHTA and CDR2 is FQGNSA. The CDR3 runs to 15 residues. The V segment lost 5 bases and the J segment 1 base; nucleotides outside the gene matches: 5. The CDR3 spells CASSLGTVSNQPQHF. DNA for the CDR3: TGTGCCAGCAGCCTCGGGACAGTGAGCAATCAGCCCCAGCATTTT.

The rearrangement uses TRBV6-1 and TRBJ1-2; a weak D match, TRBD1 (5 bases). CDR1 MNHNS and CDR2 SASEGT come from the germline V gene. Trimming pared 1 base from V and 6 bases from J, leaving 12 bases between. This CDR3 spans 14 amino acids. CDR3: CASSEDRLINGYTF. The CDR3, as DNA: TGTGCCAGCAGTGAAGACAGGCTCATAAATGGCTACACCTTC.

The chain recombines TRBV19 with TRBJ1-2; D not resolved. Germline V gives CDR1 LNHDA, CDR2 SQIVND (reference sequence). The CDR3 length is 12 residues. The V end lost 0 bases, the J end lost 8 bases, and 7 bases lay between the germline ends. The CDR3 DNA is TGTGCCAGTAGTATAGACGGTCTGGGCTACACCTTC. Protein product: CASSIDGLGYTF.

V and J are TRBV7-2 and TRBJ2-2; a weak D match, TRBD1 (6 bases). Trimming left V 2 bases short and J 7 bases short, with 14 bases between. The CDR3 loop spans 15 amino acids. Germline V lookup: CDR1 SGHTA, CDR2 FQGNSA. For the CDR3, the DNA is TGTGCCAGCAGCTTATCATTTGGACAGTACGGGGAGCTGTTTTTT. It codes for CASSLSFGQYGELFF.

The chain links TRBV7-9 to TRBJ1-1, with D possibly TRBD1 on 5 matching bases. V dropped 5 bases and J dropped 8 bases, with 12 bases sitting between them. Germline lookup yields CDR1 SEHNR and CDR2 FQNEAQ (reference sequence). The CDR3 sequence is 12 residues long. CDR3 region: CASSHPDREAFF. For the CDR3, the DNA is TGTGCCAGCAGCCATCCAGACAGAGAAGCTTTCTTT.

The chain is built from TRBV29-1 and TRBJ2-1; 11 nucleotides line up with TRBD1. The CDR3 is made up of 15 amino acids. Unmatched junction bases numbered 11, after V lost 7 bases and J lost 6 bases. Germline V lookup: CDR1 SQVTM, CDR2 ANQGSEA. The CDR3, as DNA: TGCAGCGCTGCGGGACAGGGGGGCGGAATCAATGAGCAGTTCTTC. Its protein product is CSAAGQGGGINEQFF.

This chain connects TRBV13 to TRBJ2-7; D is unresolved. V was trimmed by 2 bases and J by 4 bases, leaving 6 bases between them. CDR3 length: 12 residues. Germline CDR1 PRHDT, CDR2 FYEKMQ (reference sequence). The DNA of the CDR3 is TGTGCCAGCAGCTTAACACAGTACGAGCAGTACTTC. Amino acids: CASSLTQYEQYF.

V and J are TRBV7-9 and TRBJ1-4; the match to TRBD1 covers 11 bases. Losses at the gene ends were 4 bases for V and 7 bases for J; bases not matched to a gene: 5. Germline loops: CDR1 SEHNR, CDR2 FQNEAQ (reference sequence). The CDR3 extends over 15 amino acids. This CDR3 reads CASSSDRGRGEKLFF. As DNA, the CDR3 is TGTGCCAGCAGCTCGGACAGGGGGCGAGGTGAAAAACTGTTTTTT.

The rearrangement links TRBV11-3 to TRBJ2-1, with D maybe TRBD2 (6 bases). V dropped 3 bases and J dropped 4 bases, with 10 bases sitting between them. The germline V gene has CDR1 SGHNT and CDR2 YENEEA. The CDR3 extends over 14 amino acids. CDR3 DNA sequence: TGTGCCAGCAGCTTCCCTGGACTATACAATGAGCAGTTCTTC. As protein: CASSFPGLYNEQFF.

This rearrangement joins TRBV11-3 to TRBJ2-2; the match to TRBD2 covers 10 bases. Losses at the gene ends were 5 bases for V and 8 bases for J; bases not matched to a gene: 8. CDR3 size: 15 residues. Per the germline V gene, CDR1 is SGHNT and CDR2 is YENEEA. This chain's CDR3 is CASSPSGGADGELFF. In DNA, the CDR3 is TGTGCCAGCAGCCCAAGCGGGGGGGCAGATGGGGAGCTGTTTTTT.

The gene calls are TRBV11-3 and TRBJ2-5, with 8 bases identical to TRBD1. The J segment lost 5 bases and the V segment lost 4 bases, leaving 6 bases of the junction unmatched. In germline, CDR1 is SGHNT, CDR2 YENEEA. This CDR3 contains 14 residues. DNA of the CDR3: TGTGCCAGCAGCTCATCAGGGGGCAGGGAGACCCAGTACTTC. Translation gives CASSSSGGRETQYF.

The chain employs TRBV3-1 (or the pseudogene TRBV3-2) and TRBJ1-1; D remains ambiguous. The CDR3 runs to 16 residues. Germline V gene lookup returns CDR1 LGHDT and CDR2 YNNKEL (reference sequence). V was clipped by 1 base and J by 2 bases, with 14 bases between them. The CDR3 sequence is CASSQGFRESNTEAFF. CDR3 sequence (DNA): TGTGCCAGCAGCCAAGGTTTCCGGGAAAGTAACACTGAAGCTTTCTTT.

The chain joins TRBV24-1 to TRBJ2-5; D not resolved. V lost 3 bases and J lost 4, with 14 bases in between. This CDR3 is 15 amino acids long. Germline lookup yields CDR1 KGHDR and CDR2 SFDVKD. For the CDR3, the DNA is TGTGCCACCAGTGATATAAGCCATCGCGGAGAGACCCAGTACTTC. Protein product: CATSDISHRGETQYF.

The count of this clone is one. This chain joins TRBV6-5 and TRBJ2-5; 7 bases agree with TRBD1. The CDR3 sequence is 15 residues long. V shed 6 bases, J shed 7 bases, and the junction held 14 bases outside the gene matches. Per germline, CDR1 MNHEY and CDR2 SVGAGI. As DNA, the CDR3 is TGTGCCAGCAGATCCTCCCGGGACAGCTGGATGACCCAGTACTTC. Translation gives CASRSSRDSWMTQYF.

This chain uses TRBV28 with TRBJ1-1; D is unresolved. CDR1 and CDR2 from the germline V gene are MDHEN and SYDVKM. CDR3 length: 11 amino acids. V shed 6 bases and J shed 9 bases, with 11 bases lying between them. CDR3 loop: CASRTGRKAFF. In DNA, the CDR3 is TGTGCCAGCAGAACCGGGAGGAAAGCTTTCTTT.

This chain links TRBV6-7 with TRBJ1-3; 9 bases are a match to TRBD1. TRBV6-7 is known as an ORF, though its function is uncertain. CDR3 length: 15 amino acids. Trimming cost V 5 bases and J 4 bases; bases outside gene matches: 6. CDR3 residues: CASSPHRGLGNTIYF. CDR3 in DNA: TGTGCCAGCAGTCCCCACAGGGGGCTAGGAAACACCATATATTTT.

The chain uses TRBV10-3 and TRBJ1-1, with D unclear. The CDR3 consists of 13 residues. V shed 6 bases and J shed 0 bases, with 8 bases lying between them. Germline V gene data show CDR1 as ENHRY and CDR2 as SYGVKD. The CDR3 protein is CAIRPAMNTEAFF. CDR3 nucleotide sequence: TGTGCCATCAGACCCGCTATGAACACTGAAGCTTTCTTT.

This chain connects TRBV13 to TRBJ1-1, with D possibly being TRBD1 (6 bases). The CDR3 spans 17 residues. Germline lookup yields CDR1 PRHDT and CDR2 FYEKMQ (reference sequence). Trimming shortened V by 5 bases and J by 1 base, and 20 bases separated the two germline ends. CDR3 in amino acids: CASSAPWRGRRNTEAFF. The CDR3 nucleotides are TGTGCCAGCAGCGCCCCCTGGCGGGGGCGCAGGAACACTGAAGCTTTCTTT.

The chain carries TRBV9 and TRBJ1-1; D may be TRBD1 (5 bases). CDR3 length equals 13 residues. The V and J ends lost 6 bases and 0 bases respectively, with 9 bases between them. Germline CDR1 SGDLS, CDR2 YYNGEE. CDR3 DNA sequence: TGTGCCAGCACGGAGGGGATGAACACTGAAGCTTTCTTT. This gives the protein CASTEGMNTEAFF.

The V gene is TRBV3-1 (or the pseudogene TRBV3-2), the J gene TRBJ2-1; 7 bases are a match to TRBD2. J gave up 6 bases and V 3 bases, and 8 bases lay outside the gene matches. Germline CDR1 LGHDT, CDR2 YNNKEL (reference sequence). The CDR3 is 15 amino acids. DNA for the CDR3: TGTGCCAGCAGCCACCCCGGCGCTAGCGGCAATGAGCAGTTCTTC. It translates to CASSHPGASGNEQFF.

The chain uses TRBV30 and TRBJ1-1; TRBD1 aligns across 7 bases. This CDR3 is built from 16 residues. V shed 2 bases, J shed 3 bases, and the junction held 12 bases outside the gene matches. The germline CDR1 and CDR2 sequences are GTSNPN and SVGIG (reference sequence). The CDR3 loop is CAWSSRDSGGDTEAFF. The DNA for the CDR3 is TGTGCCTGGAGTAGCCGGGACAGTGGAGGGGACACTGAAGCTTTCTTT.

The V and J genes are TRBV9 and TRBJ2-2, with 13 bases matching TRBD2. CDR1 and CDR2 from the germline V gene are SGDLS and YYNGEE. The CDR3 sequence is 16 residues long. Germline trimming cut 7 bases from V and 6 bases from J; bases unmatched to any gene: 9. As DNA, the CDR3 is TGTGCCAGCGGGGACCCGGGACTAGCGGGATCCGGGGAGCTGTTTTTT. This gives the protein CASGDPGLAGSGELFF. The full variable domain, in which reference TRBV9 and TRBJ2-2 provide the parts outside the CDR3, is DSGVTQTPKHLITATGQRVTLRCSPRSGDLSVYWYQQSLDQGLQFLIQYYNGEERAKGNILERFSAQQFPDLHSELNLSSLELGDSALYFCASGDPGLAGSGELFFGEGSRLTVL.

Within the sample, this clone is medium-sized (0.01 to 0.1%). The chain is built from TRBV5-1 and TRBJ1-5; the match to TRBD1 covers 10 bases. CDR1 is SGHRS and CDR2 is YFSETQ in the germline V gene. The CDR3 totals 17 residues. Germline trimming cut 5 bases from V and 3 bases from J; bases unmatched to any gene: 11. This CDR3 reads CASSPGTGVLPNQPQHF. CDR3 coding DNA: TGCGCCAGCAGTCCCGGGACAGGGGTGCTTCCCAATCAGCCCCAGCATTTT.

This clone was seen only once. CDR3 DNA: TGTGCCAGCAGCGTCCGAGCGGGAGGAGTGGGGAATGAGCAGTTCTTC. It yields the protein CASSVRAGGVGNEQFF. V gene TRBV9 combines with J gene TRBJ2-1; TRBD2 matches 9 bases. The V segment lost 2 bases and the J segment 7 bases; nucleotides outside the gene matches: 10. Germline lookup yields CDR1 SGDLS and CDR2 YYNGEE. The CDR3 is 16 residues long.